The 6 T cell receptor beta chains given below trace back to one sample, sequenced in a study of T cells in Graves' hyperthyroidism and ophthalmopathy. Amplification yielded TCR beta CDR3 regions, with RNA transcripts as the source. Using the HTBI primer set, a first-round RT-PCR was run on the TCR CDR3. Via MiXCR, TCRdb re-called the multiplex PCR reads, giving one row per CDR3 protein. The repertoire holds fewer than 850,000 distinct CDR3 sequences, with 15% to 20% as singletons. Sequenced material: blood. These receptors came from a man in his fifties or sixties with Graves' hyperthyroidism.

This clonotype has a count of ten or more. The chain joins TRBV7-3 to TRBJ1-6; D uncertain. Germline V CDR1 and CDR2: SGHTA, FQGTGA. The CDR3 loop spans 14 amino acids. With 1 base removed from V and 9 bases from J, the gap between germline ends came to 10 bases. CDR3 DNA sequence: TGTGCCAGCAGCTTAATGGGCCTCAGTTCACCCCTCCACTTT. Translated: CASSLMGLSSPLHF. Filled out from reference TRBV7-3 and TRBJ1-6, the complete variable domain reads GAGVSQTPSNKVTEKGKYVELRCDPISGHTALYWYRQSLGQGPEFLIYFQGTGAADDSGLPNDRFFAVRPEGSVSTLKIQRTERGDSAVYLCASSLMGLSSPLHFGNGTRLTVT.

This clonotype was observed a few times. The chain carries TRBV13 and TRBJ2-5, with D maybe TRBD2 (6 bases). CDR3 length: 12 residues. V was clipped by 0 bases and J by 7 bases, with 6 bases between them. CDR1 and CDR2 (germline): PRHDT, FYEKMQ (reference sequence). The CDR3 protein is CASSLGEGTQYF. The CDR3 bases are TGTGCCAGCAGCTTAGGGGAGGGGACCCAGTACTTC.

Details on this clonotype: Relative to the germline gene, one junction end is altered; a read error may explain this. The J gene is TRBJ2-2, the V gene TRBV12-3 or TRBV12-4; 7 positions match TRBD1. The CDR3 covers 15 residues. For the CDR3, the DNA is TGTGCCAGCAGTTTGTCGGGACAGCCGACCGGGGAGCTGGTTTTT. Amino acids: CASSLSGQPTGELVF.

This clonotype was detected many times. The chain links TRBV14 to TRBJ2-7; D gene unclear. Per germline, CDR1 SGHDN and CDR2 FVKESK. This CDR3 contains 14 residues. V was pared by 0 bases and J by 5 bases, with 11 bases between. CDR3 bases: TGTGCCAGCAGCCAAGAATGGAGCCTTGACGAGCAGTACTTC. Residues: CASSQEWSLDEQYF. Complete variable domain (other parts from reference TRBV14 and TRBJ2-7): EAGVTQFPSHSVIEKGQTVTLRCDPISGHDNLYWYRRVMGKEIKFLLHFVKESKQDESGMPNNRFLAERTGGTYSTLKVQPAELEDSGVYFCASSQEWSLDEQYFGPGTRLTVT.

In this sample, this clonotype turned up many times. The V call is TRBV2, the J call TRBJ2-7; the D call may be TRBD1 or TRBD2 (5 bases each). Trimming shortened V by 6 bases and J by 0 bases, and 15 bases separated the two germline ends. Germline-derived CDR1 and CDR2 are SNHLY and FYNNEI. This CDR3 contains 15 residues. The CDR3 here is CASRLRDGSSYEQYF. CDR3 coding DNA: TGTGCCAGCAGACTCCGGGACGGATCCTCCTACGAGCAGTACTTC.

J is TRBJ2-5 and V is TRBV28, with no clear D. The CDR3 consists of 13 residues. Deletions cut 3 bases from V and 5 bases from J, with 10 bases between. Germline lookup yields CDR1 MDHEN and CDR2 SYDVKM. Here the CDR3 reads CASSFYSRETQYF. In DNA, the CDR3 is TGTGCCAGCAGTTTCTACAGTAGGGAGACCCAGTACTTC.